This T cell receptor beta chain was captured by sequencing in a study of T cell changes during pregnancy in multiple sclerosis (dated by TCRdb to between 2018 and 2020). For the wider study: The study examined how the T cell repertoire changed over the course of pregnancy in women with multiple sclerosis.

Library prep was done by the immunoSEQ multiplex PCR assay. The immuneACCESS repertoire file appears here via TCRdb, limited to in-frame rearrangements. These files lack a portion of the clones; in checked studies, under half of the deficit traces to unresolved V genes, and the cause of the others is not known. In all, the sample holds 85,000 to 100,000 clones, and 92% of those were seen once. The biggest ten clones account for over 2% of the sample. Worth noting for this clone: Its binding antigen is unknown. There are no base qualities to consult, and no much larger clone falls within one base.

The sequence derives from a female donor with multiple sclerosis, enrolled in a pregnancy study. The starting material was peripheral blood, obtained in the first trimester of pregnancy.

The CDR3 corresponds to CAISAATGLAKNIQYF. The DNA reads TGTGCCATCAGTGCCGCGACAGGGCTAGCCAAAAACATTCAGTACTTC. The V and J segments used are TRBV10-3 and TRBJ2-4; TRBD1 agrees with 7 junctional bases. From cysteine to phenylalanine, the CDR3 is 16 amino acids long. Here the CDR3 DNA is all that survives: 48 bases in frame from base 1. According to the germline V gene, CDR1 reads ENHRY and CDR2 reads SYGVKD. V is pruned by 4 bases and J by 0 bases, leaving 6 bases of the junction without a gene match.